These 27 T cell receptor beta chains were all obtained from the same sample, sequenced in a study of Ad26.COV2.S vaccination and SARS-CoV-2 variants. TCRdb's copy holds only in-frame clones and misses some; the assay was immunoSEQ multiplex PCR. The sample holds about 350,000 clones, around 88% seen once. As for treatment: some 19 received Ad26.COV2.S at low or high dose, single or two shots; 5 received placebo; per-sample allocation not given. It was on day 63 after the first vaccine or placebo injection that samples were taken. The sequenced sample was peripheral blood, obtained in a trial of Ad26.COV2.S vaccine versus placebo. The receptors were sampled from a person aged 18-65 years who received the Ad26.COV2.S COVID-19 vaccine or a placebo.

The gene calls are TRBV28 and TRBJ2-1; 12 bases are a match to TRBD2. This CDR3 comprises 20 residues. CDR1 and CDR2 from the germline V gene are MDHEN and SYDVKM. The trim removed 3 bases at V and 2 bases at J, leaving 14 bases unmatched. The CDR3 coding sequence is TGTGCCAGCAGTTTGGCCCCAAGACTAGCGGGAGCTCTTGCCTACAATGAGCAGTTCTTC. It yields the protein CASSLAPRLAGALAYNEQFF. Looking up the rest from reference TRBV28 and TRBJ2-1 gives the full variable domain: DVKVTQSSRYLVKRTGEKVFLECVQDMDHENMFWYRQDPGLGLRLIYFSYDVKMKEKGDIPEGYSVSREKKERFSLILESASTNQTSMYLCASSLAPRLAGALAYNEQFFGPGTRLTVL.

The V and J genes are TRBV7-9 and TRBJ2-3; 7 nucleotides align to TRBD1. The V segment lost 8 bases and the J segment 0 bases; nucleotides outside the gene matches: 8. This CDR3 is built from 15 residues. Germline loops: CDR1 SEHNR, CDR2 FQNEAQ (reference sequence). Here the CDR3 reads CASHRGPTSTDTQYF. In DNA form, the CDR3 reads TGTGCCAGCCACAGGGGCCCTACTAGCACAGATACGCAGTATTTT.

This sequence joins TRBV7-3 and TRBJ1-1; no clear D. V dropped 5 bases and J dropped 4 bases, with 14 bases sitting between them. The CDR3 has 14 residues. Germline CDR1 is SGHTA and CDR2 is FQGTGA. This chain's CDR3 is CASSRDTLGTEAFF. The CDR3 DNA reads as TGTGCCAGCAGCCGTGACACGTTAGGCACTGAAGCTTTCTTT. Full variable domain (outside the CDR3, taken from reference TRBV7-3 and TRBJ1-1): GAGVSQTPSNKVTEKGKYVELRCDPISGHTALYWYRQSLGQGPEFLIYFQGTGAADDSGLPNDRFFAVRPEGSVSTLKIQRTERGDSAVYLCASSRDTLGTEAFFGQGTRLTVV.

This clone has just a few counts. This rearrangement joins TRBV6-1 to TRBJ1-1; D is unresolved. Trimming shortened V by 2 bases and J by 10 bases, and 8 bases separated the two germline ends. The CDR3 sequence is 11 residues long. CDR1 MNHNS and CDR2 SASEGT come from the germline V gene. CDR3 protein: CASSEFGLAFF. DNA for the CDR3: TGTGCCAGCAGTGAATTCGGGTTAGCTTTCTTT.

The rearrangement uses TRBV2 and TRBJ1-5; 7 nucleotides match TRBD1. The V and J ends lost 4 bases and 1 base, in that order; junction bases with no gene match: 4. The germline CDR1 and CDR2 sequences are SNHLY and FYNNEI. The CDR3 totals 15 residues. CDR3 amino acids: CASSGGTASNQPQHF. The CDR3 DNA follows: TGTGCCAGCAGTGGAGGGACAGCAAGCAATCAGCCCCAGCATTTT.

This clone was recorded once. This chain links TRBV11-2 with TRBJ2-6; D not certain. The CDR3 contains 15 residues. The germline CDR1 and CDR2 sequences are SGHAT and FQNNGV. With 2 bases removed from V and 0 bases from J, the gap between germline ends came to 5 bases. The CDR3 DNA reads TGTGCCAGCAGCTTAACAGCCTCTGGGGCCAACGTCCTGACTTTC. Amino acid sequence: CASSLTASGANVLTF.

The chain uses TRBV4-3 and TRBJ2-7; 10 nucleotides line up with TRBD2. This CDR3 has 15 amino acids. Germline V CDR1 and CDR2: LGHNA, YSLEER. The V gene end was trimmed by 4 bases and the J gene end by 3 bases; junction bases not matched to a gene: 6. CDR3 amino acids: CASSLGASGSYEQYF. The CDR3 DNA sequence: TGCGCCAGCAGCCTTGGGGCTAGCGGGAGCTACGAGCAGTACTTC.

The V gene is TRBV28, the J gene TRBJ1-2, with D possibly TRBD1 on 5 matching bases. Germline values: CDR1 MDHEN, CDR2 SYDVKM. The V and J ends lost 6 bases and 4 bases respectively, with 12 bases between them. This CDR3 is 13 amino acids long. The CDR3 region is CASRIGTRYGYTF. In DNA form, the CDR3 reads TGTGCCAGCAGGATCGGGACCCGCTATGGCTACACCTTC.

In DNA form, the CDR3 reads TGTGCCAGTAGTAGGGTCCTTCCCGGGGAGCTGTTTTTT. Its translation: CASSRVLPGELFF. J is TRBJ2-2 and V is TRBV19; the D is unclear. CDR3 length equals 13 residues. CDR1 and CDR2 (germline): LNHDA, SQIVND (reference sequence). Trimming took 4 bases from V and 6 from J, leaving 9 bases between them. Complete variable domain (other parts from reference TRBV19 and TRBJ2-2): DGGITQSPKYLFRKEGQNVTLSCEQNLNHDAMYWYRQDPGQGLRLIYYSQIVNDFQKGDIAEGYSVSREKKESFPLTVTSAQKNPTAFYLCASSRVLPGELFFGEGSRLTVL.

The chain employs TRBV7-2 and TRBJ1-2; possibly TRBD1 for D (6 bases). The V gene's germline CDR1 is SGHTA and CDR2 FQGNSA. The length of the CDR3 is 14 residues. V was pared by 5 bases and J by 0 bases, with 10 bases between. The chain's CDR3 is CASSPGGANYGYTF. CDR3 in DNA: TGTGCCAGCAGCCCTGGGGGCGCTAACTATGGCTACACCTTC. The entire variable domain, with the rest obtained from reference TRBV7-2 and TRBJ1-2, is as follows: GAGVSQSPSNKVTEKGKDVELRCDPISGHTALYWYRQSLGQGLEFLIYFQGNSAPDKSGLPSDRFSAERTGGSVSTLTIQRTQQEDSAVYLCASSPGGANYGYTFGSGTRLTVV.

This clone has only a few counts. The chain uses TRBV27 and TRBJ1-1, with D maybe TRBD1 (5 bases). Germline-derived CDR1 and CDR2 are MNHEY and SMNVEV (reference sequence). V lost 3 bases, J lost 5 bases, and 13 bases lay in between. The CDR3 covers 14 residues. The CDR3 DNA reads TGTGCCAGCAGTTTCACGGGGGTGGCAACTGAAGCTTTCTTT. Translation: CASSFTGVATEAFF.

This rearrangement joins TRBV2 to TRBJ2-3; 11 nucleotides line up with TRBD2. Unmatched junction bases numbered 5, after V lost 8 bases and J lost 1 base. This CDR3 is built from 15 residues. The germline gives CDR1 SNHLY, CDR2 FYNNEI. The CDR3 protein is CASHGTSGRTDTQYF. The CDR3 DNA reads as TGTGCCAGCCACGGGACTAGCGGACGCACAGATACGCAGTATTTT.

V usage is TRBV6-5 and J usage is TRBJ1-5; D gene uncertain. The CDR3 is 14 residues long. Germline V lookup: CDR1 MNHEY, CDR2 SVGAGI. V was clipped by 6 bases and J by 6 bases, with 15 bases between them. The CDR3: CASSLSQLSQPQHF. The CDR3 DNA is TGTGCCAGCAGCCTAAGCCAGTTATCTCAGCCCCAGCATTTT.

The J gene is TRBJ1-5, the V gene TRBV6-5; D remains unclear. Per the germline V gene, CDR1 is MNHEY and CDR2 is SVGAGI. This CDR3 has 15 residues. Between the trimmed V and J ends, which lost 6 bases and 3 bases, there was a span of 15 bases. This chain's CDR3 is CASRRGEANNQPQHF. The CDR3 DNA reads as TGTGCCAGCAGGCGGGGAGAGGCGAACAATCAGCCCCAGCATTTT.

The V gene is TRBV5-1, the J gene TRBJ2-7; 10 nucleotides align to TRBD1. There are 16 residues in the CDR3. Germline values: CDR1 SGHRS, CDR2 YFSETQ. V lost 4 bases and J lost 2; bases outside the gene matches: 9. CDR3 sequence (DNA): TGCGCCAGCAGCCGAATGGGACAGGGGCCCGCCTACGAGCAGTACTTC. Translation: CASSRMGQGPAYEQYF.

The genes are TRBV7-2 and TRBJ2-7; D might be TRBD1 or TRBD2, each matching 5 bases. This CDR3 contains 15 residues. Trimming took off 6 bases at V and 3 bases at J, with 18 bases between the two ends. The germline V gene encodes CDR1 SGHTA and CDR2 FQGNSA. The CDR3 DNA reads as TGTGCCAGCAGGATCCGGGACGGACCAGACTACGAGCAGTACTTC. Protein product: CASRIRDGPDYEQYF.

Here the CDR3 reads CASSARDRGTEQYF. The CDR3 region has the DNA TGTGCCAGCAGCGCCCGGGACAGGGGAACCGAGCAGTACTTC. The chain joins TRBV3-1 (or the pseudogene TRBV3-2) to TRBJ2-7, with 10 bases fitting TRBD1. This CDR3 has 14 amino acids. Germline V gene data show CDR1 as LGHDT and CDR2 as YNNKEL (reference sequence). The ends lost 5 bases at V and 6 bases at J; junction bases unmatched: 7.

The J gene is TRBJ2-2, the V gene TRBV18; possible D gene TRBD1, 6 bases. The CDR3 runs 16 residues. The germline CDR1 and CDR2 sequences are KGHSH and LQKENI. Trimming shortened V by 4 bases and J by 6 bases, and 18 bases separated the two germline ends. The CDR3 DNA sequence: TGTGCCAGCTCACGCGCCTCACAGGGACGGGCCGGGGAGCTGTTTTTT. The encoded protein is CASSRASQGRAGELFF.

The V and J genes are TRBV15 and TRBJ2-5, with D hard to call. From germline, CDR1 is LNHNV and CDR2 YYDKDF (reference sequence). V dropped 0 bases and J dropped 3 bases, with 8 bases sitting between them. The CDR3 runs to 14 residues. The CDR3 protein is CATSRDMGKETQYF. The CDR3 DNA reads as TGTGCCACCAGCAGAGATATGGGGAAAGAGACCCAGTACTTC.

This clone was seen only once. This chain joins TRBV6-4 and TRBJ2-2; D unclear. Germline lookup yields CDR1 MRHNA and CDR2 SNTAGT. V lost 2 bases to trimming and J lost 4 bases, with 8 bases between them. The length of the CDR3 is 14 residues. The CDR3 reads CASSDGLSTGELFF. In nucleotides, the CDR3 is TGTGCCAGCAGTGACGGGTTAAGCACCGGGGAGCTGTTTTTT.

A few counts support this clone. The rearrangement links TRBV19 to TRBJ1-5; D perhaps matches TRBD1 (5 bases). V lost 3 bases, J lost 4 bases, and 13 bases lay in between. The germline V gene has CDR1 LNHDA and CDR2 SQIVND (reference sequence). This CDR3 region has 15 residues. CDR3 DNA: TGTGCCAGTAGTATTTTCCCCCCAGGGAATCAGCCCCAGCATTTT. Protein: CASSIFPPGNQPQHF.

A single count supports this clone. This chain uses TRBV3-1 (or the pseudogene TRBV3-2) with TRBJ1-1; no reliable D call. V lost 0 bases and J lost 5, with 13 bases in between. There are 15 residues in the CDR3. Germline V gene lookup returns CDR1 LGHDT and CDR2 YNNKEL (reference sequence). In nucleotides, the CDR3 is TGTGCCAGCAGCCAAGAGTCCGGGTTGGGGACTGAAGCTTTCTTT. Its translation is CASSQESGLGTEAFF.

The chain links TRBV2 to TRBJ1-2; TRBD1 is a possible D gene (6 bases). The V gene lost 5 bases and the J gene lost 0 bases, with 16 bases spanning the gap. CDR1 is SNHLY, CDR2 FYNNEI, per germline. The CDR3 sequence is 16 residues long. The CDR3 DNA is TGTGCCAGCAGTCTTAAGAAGACAGGCGCTAACTATGGCTACACCTTC. This gives the protein CASSLKKTGANYGYTF.

This rearrangement joins TRBV9 to TRBJ2-7; tentative D call: TRBD2 (6 bases). V lost 0 bases and J 3 bases, leaving 10 bases between the germline ends. Germline V gene lookup returns CDR1 SGDLS and CDR2 YYNGEE. The CDR3 totals 14 residues. Here the CDR3 reads CASSVEVSGYEQYF. CDR3 coding DNA: TGTGCCAGCAGCGTAGAGGTTAGCGGCTACGAGCAGTACTTC.

This clone was counted between two and nine times. The V gene is TRBV19, the J gene TRBJ1-5, with a possible D match to TRBD1 (6 bases). Germline CDR1 is LNHDA and CDR2 is SQIVND (reference sequence). V dropped 5 bases and J dropped 1 base, with 12 bases sitting between them. The CDR3 length is 15 residues. Written as DNA, the CDR3 is TGTGCCAGTAGTCCTGGGGGGCAAAGCAATCAGCCCCAGCATTTT. Its translation is CASSPGGQSNQPQHF.

The chain joins TRBV9 to TRBJ2-1; 7 bases fit TRBD2. The germline CDR1 and CDR2 sequences are SGDLS and YYNGEE. V shed 0 bases, J shed 0 bases, and the junction held 21 bases outside the gene matches. The CDR3 has 22 residues. The DNA for the CDR3 is TGTGCCAGCAGCGTAGAGGGAGGGGAGAGATCGAATTGGGTAACCTCCTACAATGAGCAGTTCTTC. It specifies CASSVEGGERSNWVTSYNEQFF.

This clone has a single count. The rearrangement joins TRBV19 to TRBJ1-5; D possibly corresponds to TRBD1 (5 bases). Trimming took 7 bases from V and 1 from J, leaving 14 bases between them. Germline V CDR1 and CDR2: LNHDA, SQIVND (reference sequence). The CDR3 totals 15 residues. The CDR3 coding sequence is TGTGCCAGTAACCGGGGGGGATTAAGCAATCAGCCCCAGCATTTT. Its translation is CASNRGGLSNQPQHF.